The next 14 T cell receptor beta chains were all read from a single sample in a study of control samples from healthy donors and cancer patients. The table came from immunoSEQ multiplex PCR; TCRdb's copy has only in-frame clones and leaves some out. The table includes 200,000 to 250,000 clones, about 94% detected once. Sequenced sample: blood. Every receptor here comes from a man between 45 and 60 years old in good health.

This chain joins TRBV5-8 and TRBJ2-3; D not certain. This CDR3 is 14 amino acids long. V was clipped by 3 bases and J by 1 base, with 9 bases between them. Per the germline V gene, CDR1 is SGHTS and CDR2 is YDEGEE. The chain's CDR3 is CASSSEPGTDTQYF. The CDR3, as DNA: TGTGCCAGCAGCTCCGAACCAGGCACAGATACGCAGTATTTT.

V gene TRBV5-1 combines with J gene TRBJ1-5, with unresolved D. CDR1 is SGHRS, CDR2 YFSETQ, per germline. There are 14 residues in the CDR3. The V end was cut by 4 bases, the J end by 3 bases, with 11 bases between. In DNA, the CDR3 is TGCGCCAGCAGCCTGGACGGTCCCAATCAGCCCCAGCATTTT. It yields the protein CASSLDGPNQPQHF.

The chain is built from TRBV3-1 (or the pseudogene TRBV3-2) and TRBJ2-5; 9 positions agree with TRBD2. The CDR3 totals 15 residues. Germline V gene lookup returns CDR1 LGHDT and CDR2 YNNKEL (reference sequence). Unmatched junction bases numbered 4, after V lost 1 base and J lost 4 bases. The CDR3 loop reads CASSQAASGVETQYF. For the CDR3, the DNA is TGTGCCAGCAGCCAAGCGGCTAGCGGGGTAGAGACCCAGTACTTC.

As concerns this clone: Other DNA sequences of this sample code for an identical CDR3. This chain joins TRBV28 and TRBJ1-5; D remains ambiguous. Germline V gene sequence: CDR1 MDHEN, CDR2 SYDVKM. With 3 bases removed from V and 0 bases from J, the gap between germline ends came to 9 bases. CDR3 length: 15 amino acids. CDR3 protein: CASSFSSYSNQPQHF. CDR3 DNA: TGTGCCAGCAGTTTTAGTAGTTATAGCAATCAGCCCCAGCATTTT.

The chain uses TRBV7-2 and TRBJ1-5, with 10 nucleotides matching TRBD1. V shed 2 bases, J shed 5 bases, and the junction held 3 bases outside the gene matches. In germline, CDR1 is SGHTA, CDR2 FQGNSA. There are 15 residues in the CDR3. The CDR3: CASSLYGQGDQPQHF. The CDR3, as DNA: TGTGCCAGCAGCTTATATGGACAGGGGGATCAGCCCCAGCATTTT. Supplemented by reference TRBV7-2 and TRBJ1-5, the full variable domain reads GAGVSQSPSNKVTEKGKDVELRCDPISGHTALYWYRQSLGQGLEFLIYFQGNSAPDKSGLPSDRFSAERTGGSVSTLTIQRTQQEDSAVYLCASSLYGQGDQPQHFGDGTRLSIL.

This CDR3 is CASSWDRQNTEAFF. In DNA, the CDR3 is TGCGCCAGCAGCTGGGACAGGCAGAACACTGAAGCTTTCTTT. The V gene is TRBV5-1, the J gene TRBJ1-1; 8 positions match TRBD1. From germline, CDR1 is SGHRS and CDR2 YFSETQ. The J segment lost 1 base and the V segment lost 3 bases, leaving 2 bases of the junction unmatched. The CDR3 is 14 residues long.

About this clone itself: Other nucleotide sequences from this sample produce the same CDR3. This rearrangement joins TRBV18 to TRBJ1-1; D is perhaps TRBD1 (5 bases). CDR3 length: 14 residues. CDR1 KGHSH and CDR2 LQKENI come from the germline V gene. Trimming shortened V by 2 bases and J by 4 bases, and 11 bases separated the two germline ends. The DNA of the CDR3 is TGTGCCAGCTCACCAGGGACGGGCGGCACTGAAGCTTTCTTT. It specifies CASSPGTGGTEAFF.

The chain carries TRBV18 and TRBJ1-2; D unresolved. V lost 3 bases and J lost 2, with 10 bases in between. This CDR3 contains 14 residues. Germline V lookup: CDR1 KGHSH, CDR2 LQKENI. The CDR3 DNA follows: TGTGCCAGCTCACCGACGACGGAAAACTATGGCTACACCTTC. This sequence encodes CASSPTTENYGYTF.

The chain uses TRBV5-1 and TRBJ1-2; 9 nucleotides align to TRBD1. The CDR3 loop spans 16 amino acids. From germline, CDR1 is SGHRS and CDR2 YFSETQ. The V gene end was trimmed by 0 bases and the J gene end by 4 bases; junction bases not matched to a gene: 7. The CDR3 DNA follows: TGCGCCAGCAGCTTGGCTTCCTCGGGACAGGGCTATGGCTACACCTTC. Its translation is CASSLASSGQGYGYTF.

The rearrangement joins TRBV5-5 to TRBJ2-5; D not certain. Germline V gene sequence: CDR1 SGHKS, CDR2 YYEKEE (reference sequence). V lost 4 bases to trimming and J lost 0 bases, with 10 bases between them. The CDR3 runs to 14 residues. The CDR3 sequence: CASSPGQYQETQYF. The CDR3 DNA reads as TGTGCCAGCAGCCCTGGCCAGTACCAAGAGACCCAGTACTTC.

The chain has TRBV6-5 and TRBJ1-1; the D is unclear. This CDR3 is 12 amino acids long. V was shortened by 3 bases and J by 9 bases, with 11 bases between the two germline ends. Germline V CDR1 and CDR2: MNHEY, SVGAGI. In DNA form, the CDR3 reads TGTGCCAGCAGTTATGAAACCGGGAAAGCTTTCTTT. It specifies CASSYETGKAFF.

Of note for this clone: Other DNA sequences from this sample encode an identical CDR3 as well. The chain employs TRBV28 and TRBJ1-2; D gene ambiguous. CDR3 length: 12 residues. In germline, CDR1 is MDHEN, CDR2 SYDVKM. Deletions cut 2 bases from V and 4 bases from J, with 5 bases between. The DNA for the CDR3 is TGTGCCAGCAGTTTAGGAGGCTATGGCTACACCTTC. Residues: CASSLGGYGYTF.

V is TRBV10-3 and J is TRBJ1-2; no reliable D call. Per the germline V gene, CDR1 is ENHRY and CDR2 is SYGVKD. V dropped 4 bases and J dropped 6 bases, with 15 bases sitting between them. The CDR3 has 14 residues. The CDR3 DNA reads TGTGCCATCAGTGGAACAGAGAAGAAACATGGCTACACCTTC. As protein: CAISGTEKKHGYTF.

The CDR3 here is CASSLAPRPDTQYF. DNA for the CDR3: TGTGCCAGCAGCTTAGCCCCTCGGCCAGATACGCAGTATTTT. The chain employs TRBV7-6 and TRBJ2-3; D remains unclear. V was cut by 0 bases and J by 4 bases, with 8 bases left in between. Germline V gene data show CDR1 as SGHVS and CDR2 as FNYEAQ. The length of the CDR3 is 14 residues. Based on the CDR3 plus reference TRBV7-6 and TRBJ2-3, the full variable domain is GAGVSQSPRYKVTKRGQDVALRCDPISGHVSLYWYRQALGQGPEFLTYFNYEAQQDKSGLPNDRFSAERPEGSISTLTIQRTEQRDSAMYRCASSLAPRPDTQYFGPGTRLTVL.